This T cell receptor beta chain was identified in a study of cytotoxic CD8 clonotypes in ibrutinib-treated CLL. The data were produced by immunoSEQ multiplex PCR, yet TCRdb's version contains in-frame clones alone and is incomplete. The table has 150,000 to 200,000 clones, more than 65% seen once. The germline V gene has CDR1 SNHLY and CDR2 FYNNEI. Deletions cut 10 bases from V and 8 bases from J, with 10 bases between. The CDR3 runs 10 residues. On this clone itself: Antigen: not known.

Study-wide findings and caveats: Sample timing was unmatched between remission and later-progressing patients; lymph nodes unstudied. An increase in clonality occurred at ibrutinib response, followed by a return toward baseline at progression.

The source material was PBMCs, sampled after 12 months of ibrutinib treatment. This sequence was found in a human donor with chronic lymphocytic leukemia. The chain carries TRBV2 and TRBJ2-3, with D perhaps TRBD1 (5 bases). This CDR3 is CATGRGTQYF. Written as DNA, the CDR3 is TGTGCCACGGGTAGGGGTACGCAGTATTTT.